The text below deals with one T cell receptor (beta chain). Its binding antigen is unknown. One base away there is no much larger clone; base qualities are not given. These data come from a study of T cell repertoires in cytomegalovirus infection (dated by TCRdb to between 2018 and 2021). About the full investigation: Because public TCR beta signatures pointed to carriage of CMV infection together with the matching HLA type, the HLA type of each donor mattered for the analysis. What the research found in general, with its limitations: Cumulative frequency of public TCR beta family members discriminated carriers of CMV infection plus the relevant HLA type in this cohort and an independent roughly 330-donor cohort. The ex vivo response was dominated by HLA-C-restricted CMV-specific TCR beta clonotypes, which also provided the single most frequent clonotype in two of eight donors.

The germline V gene (reference sequence) provides CDR1 LGHDT and CDR2 YNNKEL. The junction carries 9 bases between V and J, which are trimmed by 4 bases and 6 bases respectively. From its cysteine to its phenylalanine, the CDR3 spans 13 amino acids. The kept DNA is CDR3 alone, 39 bases in frame from the first base. The instrument given in TCRdb is Illumina HiSeq 1500. The public reads were run again by TCRdb, first through fastp at Q25 and then through MiXCR, and only productive beta chains were kept. When rows share a CDR3 protein, they turn into one entry using the most common DNA and genes. The sample data list over 450,000 distinct CDR3 sequences, and about 11% of these were observed just once. The ten biggest clones cover 10% of the sample.

This receptor was taken from a human donor in good health (CMV status not recorded). Some clones in this sample may be carry-over from other donors' samples. The rearranged segments are TRBV3-1 and TRBJ2-2, with no D gene named confidently. The sample comprised PBMCs. CDR3 protein: CASSPRRAGELFF. The bases are TGTGCCAGCAGCCCTCGTAGGGCCGGGGAGCTGTTTTTT.